One and the same sample provided the 11 T cell receptor beta chains below, sequenced in a study of vaccination and CD4 T cells after COVID-19. These receptors lack a known antigen. Treatment specified: approximately nine-day PBMC culture with coronavirus spike peptide pools or control peptides (ViraFEST assay). One should note that the unexposed donor's CD4+ T cells were collected before the COVID-19 pandemic (2011-2018). Cultured CD4+ T cell DNA was sequenced using the Oncomine TCR Beta short-read assay. TCRdb passed the PCR reads through MiXCR, listing each CDR3 protein once. There are some 6,000 distinct CDR3 sequences in the sample; roughly 35% occur only once, and about 32% lies in the top ten. Sequencing was performed on CD4+ T cells from blood, cultured in vitro. These TCRs come from a human donor in good health.

In its sample, this clonotype is medium-sized. This chain links TRBV20-1 with TRBJ1-2, with D possibly being TRBD1 (6 bases). The V gene's germline CDR1 is DFQATT and CDR2 SNEGSKA (reference sequence). Trimming took off 6 bases at V and 1 base at J, with 12 bases between the two ends. CDR3 length equals 13 residues. The CDR3 bases are TGCAGTGCGGGAGGGACAAATAACTATGGCTACACCTTC. It encodes CSAGGTNNYGYTF.

V gene TRBV5-4 combines with J gene TRBJ1-2; D possibly corresponds to TRBD1 (5 bases). The germline V gene encodes CDR1 SGHNT and CDR2 YYREEE (reference sequence). V was shortened by 2 bases and J by 7 bases, with 6 bases between the two germline ends. The CDR3 has 11 amino acids. In nucleotides, the CDR3 is TGTGCCAGCAGCTTAGGGGTTGGCTACACCTTC. This gives the protein CASSLGVGYTF.

This clonotype qualifies as medium-sized (0.01 to 0.1%). The chain couples TRBV7-2 to TRBJ2-7; D unclear. CDR3 length: 13 residues. Germline CDR1 SGHTA, CDR2 FQGNSA. V dropped 5 bases and J dropped 3 bases, with 11 bases sitting between them. This CDR3 is CASSRYLDYEQYF. The CDR3 region has the DNA TGTGCCAGCAGCCGATACCTCGACTACGAGCAGTACTTC.

This clonotype was observed a handful of times. The chain recombines TRBV6-4 with TRBJ2-1, with TRBD2 matching over 8 bases. CDR3 size: 15 residues. Germline-derived CDR1 and CDR2 are MRHNA and SNTAGT. J was trimmed by 6 bases and V by 0 bases; bases with no gene match: 4. The CDR3 sequence is CASSDSAGDSNEQFF. The CDR3 region has the DNA TGTGCCAGCAGTGACTCAGCGGGGGACTCCAATGAGCAGTTCTTC.

The rearrangement uses TRBV6-5 and TRBJ1-1; D uncertain. The V end lost 3 bases, the J end lost 0 bases, and 8 bases lay between the germline ends. This CDR3 has 14 amino acids. Germline CDR1 and CDR2: MNHEY and SVGAGI. The CDR3 DNA is TGTGCCAGCAGTTATAACGAGGTGAACACTGAAGCTTTCTTT. It codes for CASSYNEVNTEAFF.

V is TRBV20-1 and J is TRBJ1-5; TRBD1 matches 8 bases. The J segment lost 8 bases and the V segment lost 3 bases, leaving 9 bases of the junction unmatched. This CDR3 contains 14 residues. Germline CDR1 and CDR2: DFQATT and SNEGSKA (reference sequence). DNA of the CDR3: TGCAGTGCTAGTAGGGGACAGGACGGGGAGCCCCAGCATTTT. Translating it yields CSASRGQDGEPQHF.

This clonotype occurred a few times. The chain uses TRBV24-1 and TRBJ1-5; 7 nucleotides align to TRBD1. V shed 3 bases and J 3 bases; nucleotides not matched to a gene: 13. The CDR3 has 18 amino acids. Germline V gene lookup returns CDR1 KGHDR and CDR2 SFDVKD. Here the CDR3 reads CATSDATGAAAFNQPQHF. In DNA, the CDR3 is TGTGCCACCAGTGATGCCACAGGGGCGGCGGCCTTCAATCAGCCCCAGCATTTT.

This chain connects TRBV18 to TRBJ1-1; D is possibly TRBD1 (6 bases). The CDR3 loop spans 13 amino acids. Germline V CDR1 and CDR2: KGHSH, LQKENI. V was cut by 5 bases and J by 11 bases, with 18 bases left in between. For the CDR3, the DNA is TGTGCCAGCTCATCGTACAGGGACCAGGGGGCTTTCTTT. This encodes CASSSYRDQGAFF. Full variable domain (remainder filled in from reference TRBV18 and TRBJ1-1): NAGVMQNPRHLVRRRGQEARLRCSPMKGHSHVYWYRQLPEEGLKFMVYLQKENIIDESGMPKERFSAEFPKEGPSILRIQQVVRGDSAAYFCASSSYRDQGAFFGQGTRLTVV.

The chain links TRBV2 to TRBJ1-5, with unresolved D. CDR1 and CDR2 from the germline V gene are SNHLY and FYNNEI. This CDR3 has 15 amino acids. Trimming cost V 2 bases and J 2 bases, with 10 bases left between them. Written as DNA, the CDR3 is TGTGCCAGCAGTGAAAGACCGTTTGGCAATCAGCCCCAGCATTTT. Its translation: CASSERPFGNQPQHF. The entire variable domain, with the rest obtained from reference TRBV2 and TRBJ1-5, is as follows: EPEVTQTPSHQVTQMGQEVILRCVPISNHLYFYWYRQILGQKVEFLVSFYNNEISEKSEIFDDQFSVERPDGSNFTLKIRSTKLEDSAMYFCASSERPFGNQPQHFGDGTRLSIL.

The sample holds a few counts of this clonotype. The chain has TRBV6-1 and TRBJ2-7; D might be TRBD1 or TRBD2, each matching 5 bases. Trimming removed 7 bases at V and 0 bases at J, with 16 bases between. The CDR3 covers 15 residues. Germline V lookup: CDR1 MNHNS, CDR2 SASEGT. The DNA for the CDR3 is TGTGCCAGCAATTGGGGGACGGCGAGCTCCTACGAGCAGTACTTC. Residues: CASNWGTASSYEQYF.

This clonotype was counted a few times. The rearrangement joins TRBV2 to TRBJ1-1; no clear D. The CDR3 is 15 amino acids. Trimming pared 0 bases from V and 1 base from J, leaving 9 bases between. Germline CDR1 and CDR2: SNHLY and FYNNEI. The CDR3 spells CASSEAVSGNTEAFF. The CDR3 DNA is TGTGCCAGCAGTGAAGCGGTCTCAGGGAACACTGAAGCTTTCTTT.